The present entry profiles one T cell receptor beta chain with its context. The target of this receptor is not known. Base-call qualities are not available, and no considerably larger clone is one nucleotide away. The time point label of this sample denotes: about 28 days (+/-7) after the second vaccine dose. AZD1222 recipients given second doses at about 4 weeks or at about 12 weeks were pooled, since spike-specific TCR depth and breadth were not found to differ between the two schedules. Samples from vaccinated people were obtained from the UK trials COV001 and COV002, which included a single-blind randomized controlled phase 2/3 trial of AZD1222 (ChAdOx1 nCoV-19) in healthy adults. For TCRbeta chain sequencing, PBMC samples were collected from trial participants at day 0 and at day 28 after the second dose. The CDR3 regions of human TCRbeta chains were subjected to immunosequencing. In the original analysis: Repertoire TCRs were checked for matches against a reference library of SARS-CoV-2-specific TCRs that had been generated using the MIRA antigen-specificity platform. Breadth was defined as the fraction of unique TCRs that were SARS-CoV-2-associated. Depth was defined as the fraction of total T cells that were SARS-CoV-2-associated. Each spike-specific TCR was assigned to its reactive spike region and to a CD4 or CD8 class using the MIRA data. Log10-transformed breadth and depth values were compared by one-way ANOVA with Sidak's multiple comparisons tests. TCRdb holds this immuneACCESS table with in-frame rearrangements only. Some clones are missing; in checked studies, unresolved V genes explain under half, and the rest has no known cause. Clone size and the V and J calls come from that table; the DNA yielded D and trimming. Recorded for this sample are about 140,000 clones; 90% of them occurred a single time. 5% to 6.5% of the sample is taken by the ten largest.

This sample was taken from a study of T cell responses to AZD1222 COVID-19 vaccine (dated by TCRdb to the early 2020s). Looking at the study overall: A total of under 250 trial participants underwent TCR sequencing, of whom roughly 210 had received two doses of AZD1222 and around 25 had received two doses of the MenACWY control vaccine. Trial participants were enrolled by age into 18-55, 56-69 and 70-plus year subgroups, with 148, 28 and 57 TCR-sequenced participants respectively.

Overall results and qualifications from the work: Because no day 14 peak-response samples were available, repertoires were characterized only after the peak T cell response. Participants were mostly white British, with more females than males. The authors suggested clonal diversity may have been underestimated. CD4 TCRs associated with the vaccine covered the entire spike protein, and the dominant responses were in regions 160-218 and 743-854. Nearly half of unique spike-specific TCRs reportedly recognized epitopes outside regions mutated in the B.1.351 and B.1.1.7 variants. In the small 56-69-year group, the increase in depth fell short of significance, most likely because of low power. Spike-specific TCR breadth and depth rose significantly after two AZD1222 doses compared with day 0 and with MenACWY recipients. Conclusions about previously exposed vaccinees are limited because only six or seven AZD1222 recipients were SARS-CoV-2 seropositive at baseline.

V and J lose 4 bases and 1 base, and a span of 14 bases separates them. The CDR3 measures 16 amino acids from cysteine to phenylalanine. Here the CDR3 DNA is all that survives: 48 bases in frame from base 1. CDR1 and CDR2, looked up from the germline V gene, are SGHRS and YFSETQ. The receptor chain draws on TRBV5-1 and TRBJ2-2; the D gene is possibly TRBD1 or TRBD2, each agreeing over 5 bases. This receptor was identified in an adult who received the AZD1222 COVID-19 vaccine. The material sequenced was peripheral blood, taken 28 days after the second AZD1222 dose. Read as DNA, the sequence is TGCGCCAGCAGCCGCGGTGGGACGGGGAACACCGGGGAGCTGTTTTTT. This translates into CASSRGGTGNTGELFF.